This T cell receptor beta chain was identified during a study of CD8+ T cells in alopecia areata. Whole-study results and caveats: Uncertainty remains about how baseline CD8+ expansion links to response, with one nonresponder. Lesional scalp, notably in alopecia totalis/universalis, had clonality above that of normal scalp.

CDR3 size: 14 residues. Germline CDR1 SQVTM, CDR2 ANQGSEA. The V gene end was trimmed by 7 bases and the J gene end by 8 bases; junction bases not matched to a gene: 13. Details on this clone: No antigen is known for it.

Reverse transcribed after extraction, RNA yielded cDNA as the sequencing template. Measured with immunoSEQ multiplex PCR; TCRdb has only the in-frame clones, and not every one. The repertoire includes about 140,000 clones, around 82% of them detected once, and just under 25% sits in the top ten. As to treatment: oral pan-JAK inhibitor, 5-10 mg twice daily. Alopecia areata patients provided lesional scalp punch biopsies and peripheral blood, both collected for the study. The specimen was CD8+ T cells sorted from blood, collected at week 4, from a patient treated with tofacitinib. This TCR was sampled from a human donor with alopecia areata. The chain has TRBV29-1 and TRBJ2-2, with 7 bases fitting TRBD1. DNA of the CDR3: TGCAGCGCGAAGGAAGGGGGCGGTGCGGGGGAGCTGTTTTTT. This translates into CSAKEGGGAGELFF.